A single T cell receptor (beta chain) is shown here with its context. No antigen is known for it. The germline gene is not matched at one end of the junction; a read error may be the cause. This record belongs to a study of T cells after yellow fever vaccination (dated by TCRdb to the late 2010s). Regarding the study in general: The SMART-Seq v4 Ultra Low Input RNA kit was used to prepare libraries from fractions with low cell numbers. Blood was collected at multiple timepoints before and after primary and secondary immunization, and bulk PBMC replicates and cell subsets were isolated. Two healthy male donors, one aged 18 to 30 and one aged 30 to 40 years, were included in the cohort. To follow T-cell clones before and after primary and booster YFV17D yellow fever vaccination, bulk TCR alpha and beta repertoires were sequenced over time.

The treatment or condition label corresponds to: live attenuated yellow fever vaccine strain. At every blood-draw timepoint, two biological replicates of bulk PBMCs were collected. PBMCs were isolated from peripheral blood using a standard Ficoll-Paque protocol. TriZol was used to extract RNA from bulk PBMCs, from CD4 and CD8 fractions, and from dextramer-positive and dextramer-negative fractions. Results the study describes overall, beyond this receptor: Computational filtering was needed because FACS-sorted repertoires could contain abundant contaminating clonotypes from the bulk population. Compared with the primary T-cell response, the secondary T-cell response was faster but weaker, reaching its peak on day 5 rather than on day 15. Only two donors were included in the study, so the extent to which the findings can be generalized is limited. A small share of clonotypes occurred in both CD4 and CD8 compartments, likely arising from convergent recombination. Most clones expanded after primary vaccination (around 96% of CD4 and 80% to 90% of CD8) were re-detected after the booster, suggesting that broad memory maintenance occurred.

Synthesis of TCR cDNA relied on 5'RACE template switching, a step that introduced a universal primer site along with unique molecular identifiers. cDNA synthesis was primed from both the TCR alpha and TCR beta constant segments. Two PCR steps were used to amplify libraries, with sample barcodes and sequencing adapters being added in the second step. Libraries were sequenced on Illumina HiSeq 2500 (2x100 bp) or NovaSeq (2x150 bp). In the original analysis: Reads were demultiplexed and collapsed into UMI consensus sequences with MIGEC, and V(D)J alignment was performed with MiXCR. Clonotypes responding to the vaccine were identified with edgeR on replicate PBMC samples, with the criteria of FDR below 0.01 and a log2 fold change above 5 up to day 15. Each bulk clonotype received a CD4 or CD8 identity based on whether the sequenced CD4 or CD8 repertoire contained that clonotype at higher abundance. Clones were called with MiXCR by TCRdb after fastp trimmed the public reads at Q25, and only in-frame beta chains were retained. Entries that share a CDR3 protein sequence are merged under the most common genes and DNA. These V and J calls are TCRdb output, not the study's own analysis. Across this sample there are 450,000 to 650,000 distinct CDR3 sequences, with roughly 22% seen only once. Of the sample, less than 20% falls within the top ten clones.

Material: PBMCs, obtained 21 days after the first yellow fever vaccination. This TCR was sampled from a man between 18 and 29 years old who received the YFV17D yellow fever vaccine.

The DNA sequence follows: TGCGCCAGCATGCTGGGGGGGACAGATACGCCGTATTTT. Its amino acids are CASMLGGTDTPYF. The chain uses TRBV5-1 and TRBJ2-3; the D gene is tentatively TRBD1 or TRBD2, each matching 7 bases. CDR1 and CDR2, looked up from the germline V gene, are SGHRS and YFSETQ. The CDR3 measures 13 amino acids from cysteine to phenylalanine. Of the read, only the CDR3 DNA is kept; its 39 bases are in frame from base 1.